Below are 8 T cell receptor beta chains sequenced from a single sample in a study of technical replicates of blood from a few donors. Using immunoSEQ multiplex PCR, the repertoire was profiled, and TCRdb retains in-frame clones only, with some absent. The repertoire has 60,000 to 70,000 clones, 98% of them found once; the top ten carry under 0.2%. The sample comprised T cells isolated from PBMCs. The receptors originated from a human donor in good health.

V usage is TRBV5-1 and J usage is TRBJ2-3, with D perhaps matching TRBD1 (6 bases). Trimming removed 0 bases from V and 11 bases from J, with 13 bases in between. Germline V lookup: CDR1 SGHRS, CDR2 YFSETQ. This CDR3 spans 13 amino acids. The CDR3, as DNA: TGCGCCAGCAGCTTGGACGGGACAAAAGGGCAGTATTTT. Translated, it gives CASSLDGTKGQYF. Full variable domain (rest looked up from reference TRBV5-1 and TRBJ2-3): KAGVTQTPRYLIKTRGQQVTLSCSPISGHRSVSWYQQTPGQGLQFLFEYFSETQRNKGNFPGRFSGRQFSNSRSEMNVSTLELGDSALYLCASSLDGTKGQYFGPGTRLTVL.

The genes are TRBV14 and TRBJ1-1, with 9 bases fitting TRBD1. Germline V lookup: CDR1 SGHDN, CDR2 FVKESK. The CDR3 is made up of 15 amino acids. Trimming at V came to 3 bases and at J to 11 bases, leaving 13 bases not matched to a gene. The CDR3, as DNA: TGTGCCAGCAGCCAGGCCACAGGGGGCTACCATCTCGCTTTCTTT. It codes for CASSQATGGYHLAFF.

This rearrangement joins TRBV12-5 to TRBJ1-2, with D hard to call. Trimming stripped 3 bases from V and 6 bases from J, with 14 bases between. CDR1 is LGHNT and CDR2 is FRNRAP in the germline V gene. The CDR3 contains 14 residues. The CDR3 here is CASGLGPVEDGYTF. In DNA, the CDR3 is TGTGCTAGTGGTTTAGGACCCGTGGAGGATGGCTACACCTTC.

The V and J genes are TRBV28 and TRBJ2-3; D gene unclear. The length of the CDR3 is 11 residues. Between the trimmed V and J ends, which lost 6 bases and 3 bases, there was a span of 4 bases. CDR1 and CDR2 from the germline V gene are MDHEN and SYDVKM. The CDR3 here is CASSLTDTQYF. The CDR3 nucleotides are TGTGCCAGCAGCTTGACAGATACGCAGTATTTT.

This clone appeared once. This chain joins TRBV6-4 and TRBJ2-5; no firm D call. Germline lookup yields CDR1 MRHNA and CDR2 SNTAGT. The CDR3 spans 12 residues. V was cut by 2 bases and J by 7 bases, with 8 bases left in between. CDR3 coding DNA: TGTGCCAGCAGTGACCTGGCTGGGACCCAGTACTTC. This encodes CASSDLAGTQYF.

The CDR3 region has the DNA TGTGCCAGCAGCCAAGATCGGGGGACCCAGTACTTC. Amino acids: CASSQDRGTQYF. The chain recombines TRBV14 with TRBJ2-5; possibly TRBD2 for D (5 bases). CDR3 length: 12 residues. The germline CDR1 and CDR2 sequences are SGHDN and FVKESK. V lost 0 bases, J lost 7 bases, and 6 bases lay in between. The full variable domain, in which reference TRBV14 and TRBJ2-5 provide the parts outside the CDR3, is EAGVTQFPSHSVIEKGQTVTLRCDPISGHDNLYWYRRVMGKEIKFLLHFVKESKQDESGMPNNRFLAERTGGTYSTLKVQPAELEDSGVYFCASSQDRGTQYFGPGTRLLVL.

The J gene is TRBJ2-7, the V gene TRBV4-1; TRBD1 might be the D (5 bases). Per the germline V gene, CDR1 is MGHRA and CDR2 is YSYEKL. The CDR3 covers 17 residues. Trimming pared 1 base from V and 3 bases from J, leaving 19 bases between. The CDR3 is CASSQGPGQGRVYEQYF. CDR3 sequence (DNA): TGCGCCAGCAGCCAAGGACCCGGGCAGGGTAGAGTCTACGAGCAGTACTTC.

The chain joins TRBV9 to TRBJ1-4, with TRBD1 matching over 10 bases. CDR1 SGDLS and CDR2 YYNGEE come from the germline V gene. This CDR3 spans 15 amino acids. J lost 8 bases, V lost 3 bases, and 7 bases had no gene match. CDR3 residues: CASSEGQGRLEKLFF. CDR3 DNA sequence: TGTGCCAGCAGCGAGGGACAGGGGAGGTTGGAAAAACTGTTTTTT.